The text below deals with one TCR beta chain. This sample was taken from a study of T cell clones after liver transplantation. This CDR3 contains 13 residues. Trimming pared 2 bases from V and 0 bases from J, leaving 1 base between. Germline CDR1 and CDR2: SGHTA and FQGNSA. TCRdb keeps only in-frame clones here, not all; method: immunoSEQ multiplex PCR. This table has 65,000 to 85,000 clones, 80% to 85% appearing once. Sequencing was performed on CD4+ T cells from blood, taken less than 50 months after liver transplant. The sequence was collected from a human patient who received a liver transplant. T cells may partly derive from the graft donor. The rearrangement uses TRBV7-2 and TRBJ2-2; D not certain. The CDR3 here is CASSLTNTGELFF. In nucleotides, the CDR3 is TGTGCCAGCAGCTTAACGAACACCGGGGAGCTGTTTTTT.